This TCR beta chain was recorded in a study of human versus mouse CDR3 diversity and MHC coevolution. Study summary: Each sample yielded about 0.6 x 10^7 to 1.8 x 10^7 valid reads. General observations from the study: In humans, T-cell selection involved five to seven MHC II alleles.

Comment on this clone: Its cognate antigen is unknown.

The germline V gene has CDR1 LNHDA and CDR2 SQIVND (reference sequence). The CDR3 runs to 16 residues. Unmatched junction bases numbered 8, after V lost 0 bases and J lost 7 bases. The method was immunoSEQ multiplex PCR; TCRdb's version includes in-frame clones alone and lacks a portion of them. The sample contains about 60,000 clones, 94% of which appear only once. The receptor was derived from a person between 55 and 69 years old in good health. The chain links TRBV19 to TRBJ2-5; 10 positions match TRBD2. Sequencing used naive CD4+ T cells from blood. Noted subset: CD45RO-negative CD62L-positive naive CD4 T cells. This CDR3 reads CASSIEPAGGGGTQYF. The CDR3 DNA sequence: TGTGCCAGTAGTATAGAGCCAGCGGGAGGGGGAGGGACCCAGTACTTC.